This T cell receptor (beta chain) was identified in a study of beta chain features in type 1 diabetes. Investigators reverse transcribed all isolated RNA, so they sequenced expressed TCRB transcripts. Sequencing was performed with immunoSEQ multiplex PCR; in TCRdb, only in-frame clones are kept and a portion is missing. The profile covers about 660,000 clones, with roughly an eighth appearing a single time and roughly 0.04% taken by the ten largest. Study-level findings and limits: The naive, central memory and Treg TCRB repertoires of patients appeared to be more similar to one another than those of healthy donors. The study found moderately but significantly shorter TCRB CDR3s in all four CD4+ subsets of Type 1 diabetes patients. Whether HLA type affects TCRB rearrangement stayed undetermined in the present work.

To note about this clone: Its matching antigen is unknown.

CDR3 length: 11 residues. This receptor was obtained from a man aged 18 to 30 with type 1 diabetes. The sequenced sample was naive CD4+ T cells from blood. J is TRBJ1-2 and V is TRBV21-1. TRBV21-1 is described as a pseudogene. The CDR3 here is CASSKEDGYTF. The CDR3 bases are TGTGCCAGCAGCAAAGAGGATGGCTACACCTTC.